The text below deals with one T cell receptor beta chain. There are a few counts of this clonotype. The clone's antigen remains unknown. No qualities accompany the bases; no much larger clone lies one base away. The sample belongs to a study of T cells in Graves' hyperthyroidism and ophthalmopathy (dated by TCRdb to 2018 to 2020). About the full investigation: Peripheral blood samples were taken at the time of initial diagnosis, prior to any treatment. To identify TCR V-J signatures that set the groups apart, the researchers used a discovery cohort of 100 patients, made up of under 50 with Graves' ophthalmopathy and 57 with stable Graves' hyperthyroidism. Prospective prediction of ophthalmopathy was tested in an independent validation cohort consisting of some 20 hyperthyroidism patients and around 17 patients who later progressed to ophthalmopathy. For training and testing, the 110 or so patients in the discovery cohort were randomly divided in a 7:3 ratio. Thyroid tissue and blood T-cell repertoires from several Graves' hyperthyroidism patients were also compared in the study. Following sampling, methimazole starting at 30 mg daily was given to hyperthyroidism patients, and high-dose intravenous methylprednisolone was given to ophthalmopathy patients. TCR Vbeta CDR3 sequencing of 120 to 150 peripheral blood samples (roughly 43 ophthalmopathy, under 80 hyperthyroidism and approximately 17 progressor patients) is reported in the paper.

Study-wide conclusions, independent of this receptor: Blood samples also contained most of the expanded thyroid clonotypes (frequency above 0.001), which suggests that blood repertoires may reflect thyroid immune responses. During validation, the model predicted progression to ophthalmopathy a median of approximately 6 months ahead of onset, with almost 71% sensitivity and 72% to 85% specificity. No statistical method was used to fix the sample size in advance, and group allocation was not hidden from the investigators. In cross-validation, a model built on a 13 V-J signature told ophthalmopathy apart from stable hyperthyroidism with 85% to 90% sensitivity and about 81% specificity, and in testing the same model reached 80%/75%.

Stable Graves' hyperthyroidism was defined as no progression to ophthalmopathy during 18 months of follow-up. Hyperthyroidism patients were newly diagnosed, with disease duration under 2 months, and aged 18 to 65 years. Any patient with an uncontrolled infection, another autoimmune disease, pregnancy or lactation was excluded. Diagnoses were based on clinical symptoms, serum thyroxine and TRAb, thyroid ultrasound and orbital computed tomography. Ficoll-Paque density gradient centrifugation was used to isolate PBMCs from around 10 ml of fresh peripheral blood. Trizol reagent was used to extract total RNA, and RNA quality was then checked on an Agilent 2100 Bioanalyzer. Amplification of TCR beta CDR3 regions was carried out from RNA transcripts. A first-round RT-PCR of the TCR CDR3 used the HTBI primer set with the Qiagen OneStep RT-PCR kit. A second multiplex PCR round built the libraries, followed by size selection and purification. The libraries were sequenced on an Illumina HiSeq2000 using paired-end 100 bp reads. Per the original workflow: SOAPnuke was used to process the raw data, removing reads that contained adapters or uncalled bases, had a mean Phred below 15, or lacked an exact match to the constant primer or identifier. COPE v1.2.5 was used to merge the high-quality paired reads, and each unique nucleotide sequence was defined as a clonotype. Clonotypes were aligned to IMGT TRBV, TRBD and TRBJ reference segments using MiTCR v1.1. Only V-J combinations with frequency above 0.0001, covering 99.2% of repertoires, were analysed. The TCS score was defined as the ratio of F50 (clonal expansion) to E x V (chaos), calculated using BLOSUM62-based TCRdist between CDR3 peptides within each V-J. Welch's t-statistics and random forest reduced around 510 V-J features to roughly 13, which were used in a naive Bayes classifier (R e1071). Clones were called with MiXCR by TCRdb after fastp trimmed the public reads at Q25, and only in-frame beta chains were retained. Every CDR3 protein is listed once, alongside the most common genes and DNA of its rows. The V and J calls and clone size come from TCRdb's table, not from the authors' own analysis. In this sample the table shows about 590,000 distinct CDR3 sequences, 15% to 19% of which occur a single time. The ten largest clones take up around 6.6% of the sample.

Sequencing was performed on blood. The TCR was taken from a woman in her 30s with Graves' hyperthyroidism.

The sequence in DNA is TGTGCCTGGACAACTAGCGCACGAACCTACGAGCAGTACTTC. Translated, it gives CAWTTSARTYEQYF. Recombination joined TRBV30 with TRBJ2-7, with 7 bases aligning to TRBD2. Trimming leaves V shorter by 4 bases and J shorter by 2 bases, with the junction holding 8 bases beyond the gene matches. The CDR3 has 14 amino acids, counting the end cysteine and phenylalanine. Only the CDR3 portion is preserved as DNA: 42 bases, with reading frame beginning at the first base. The germline V gene (reference sequence) sets CDR1 to GTSNPN and CDR2 to SVGIG.